Listed below are T cell receptor beta chains from one sample, sequenced in a study of cytomegalovirus exposure and HLA in healthy donors. Measured with immunoSEQ multiplex PCR; TCRdb has only the in-frame clones, and not every one. The table shows around 93,000 clones, with over 60% occurring only once. The material sequenced was PBMCs. The receptor set was obtained from a boy under 18 in good health and CMV-seropositive. CDR3s include the opening cysteine and the closing phenylalanine or tryptophan. The D gene is left open where the match is weak.

cdr3_aa: CSAPTGEAFF
d_call: NA
v_call: TRBV20-1

cdr3_aa: CASSRWTGEDQPQHF
d_call: TRBD1
v_call: TRBV6-5

cdr3_aa: CALRGTGELFF
d_call: NA
v_call: TRBV7-9

cdr3_aa: CASSSQWTSGARVRYEQYF
d_call: NA
v_call: TRBV21-1

cdr3_aa: CSVVGANTEAFF
d_call: NA
v_call: TRBV29-1

cdr3_aa: CASAITGGGQPQHF
d_call: NA
v_call: TRBV12-5

cdr3_aa: CASRVRLARGPHEQFF
d_call: TRBD2
v_call: TRBV2

cdr3_aa: CASSTSTGRQPQHF
d_call: NA
v_call: TRBV7-9

cdr3_aa: CASSEDRGAQSETQYF
d_call: TRBD1
v_call: TRBV10-1

cdr3_aa: CASSPSPDNYGYTF
d_call: NA
v_call: TRBV18

cdr3_aa: CASSPSGGSSYNEQFF
d_call: TRBD2
v_call: TRBV5-1

cdr3_aa: CASRSQGFRHEQFF
d_call: NA
v_call: TRBV2

cdr3_aa: CASSPRDRGGEQYF
d_call: TRBD1
v_call: TRBV19

cdr3_aa: CASSLGRLGGTEAFF
d_call: NA
v_call: TRBV13

cdr3_aa: CASRNDRNTEAFF
d_call: NA
v_call: TRBV2

cdr3_aa: CASSLVQGGQPQHF
d_call: NA
v_call: TRBV5-1

cdr3_aa: CASSLVRGGDFDQETQYF
d_call: NA
v_call: TRBV5-4

cdr3_aa: CASSVGSRDEQFF
d_call: NA
v_call: TRBV9